This TCR beta chain was recovered during a study of response to subunit inactivated influenza vaccine. Study-wide results and caveats: The authors put forward the suggestion that each seasonal influenza vaccination may bring in only a limited number of new T cells.

Germline V gene sequence: CDR1 DFQATT, CDR2 SNEGSKA (reference sequence). Between the trimmed V and J ends, which lost 2 bases and 2 bases, there was a span of 6 bases. The CDR3 spans 12 residues. A single record per CDR3 protein comes from TCRdb applying MiXCR to the RT-PCR reads. The repertoire has 450,000 to 550,000 distinct CDR3 sequences, less than 30% of them found once; the top ten carry less than 2.5%. As concerns this clonotype: Its antigen is currently unknown. Since a much larger clone is just one base distant, this may be a read error.

The TCR was taken from a man aged 50 to 59 who received an inactivated influenza vaccine. This chain links TRBV20-1 with TRBJ2-5; weak D call: TRBD2 (5 bases). The material was CD4+ T cells sorted from PBMCs, obtained roughly 5 days after vaccination. CDR3 sequence: CSARPGQETQYF. The CDR3 DNA follows: TGCAGTGCTAGACCGGGACAAGAGACCCAGTACTTC.